The next 18 T cell receptor beta chains were all read from a single sample in a study of T cells after yellow fever vaccination. Via MiXCR, TCRdb re-called the 5' RACE reads, giving one row per CDR3 protein. The sample lists more than 20,000 distinct CDR3 sequences, 4% to 6% occurring once. The source was PBMCs, either bulk or a sorted T-cell subset (CD4+, CD8+, memory, or dextramer-sorted; not recorded which), collected roughly 46 days after the first yellow fever vaccination. These receptors were taken from a man aged 18 to 30 who received the YFV17D yellow fever vaccine.

This clonotype was detected ten times or more. CDR3 bases: TGTGCCAGCAGCCAACAGGGGGCTATAGCCGGGGAGCTGTTTTTT. It codes for CASSQQGAIAGELFF. The V gene is TRBV14, the J gene TRBJ2-2; TRBD1 matches 8 bases. V lost 2 bases, J lost 6 bases, and 5 bases stayed unmatched. Germline-derived CDR1 and CDR2 are SGHDN and FVKESK. CDR3 length equals 15 residues. Looking up the rest from reference TRBV14 and TRBJ2-2 gives the full variable domain: EAGVTQFPSHSVIEKGQTVTLRCDPISGHDNLYWYRRVMGKEIKFLLHFVKESKQDESGMPNNRFLAERTGGTYSTLKVQPAELEDSGVYFCASSQQGAIAGELFFGEGSRLTVL.

This clonotype appeared many times. CDR3 sequence reads: CASSPGTGLYEQYV. The CDR3, as DNA: TGTGCCAGCAGCCCAGGGACTGGACTCTACGAGCAGTACGTC. J is TRBJ2-7 and V is TRBV3-1; maybe TRBD2 (6 bases). The CDR3 runs 14 residues. The V and J ends lost 4 bases and 3 bases respectively, with 13 bases between them. Germline V gene lookup returns CDR1 LGHDT and CDR2 YNNKEL (reference sequence).

In this sample, this clonotype turned up many times. The rearrangement links TRBV5-1 to TRBJ2-3; 12 positions match TRBD1. V dropped 4 bases and J dropped 5; count of bases not matched to a gene: 5. The CDR3 spans 15 residues. Germline loops: CDR1 SGHRS, CDR2 YFSETQ. For the CDR3, the DNA is TGCGCCAGCAGCGGGGGACAGGGGGCCGGAGATACGCAGTATTTT. Its protein is CASSGGQGAGDTQYF.

This clonotype was seen only a few times. This sequence joins TRBV6-5 and TRBJ2-6; TRBD2 might be the D (7 bases). The CDR3 is 17 residues long. Germline V gene lookup returns CDR1 MNHEY and CDR2 SVGAGI. V was clipped by 10 bases and J by 0 bases, with 19 bases between them. In nucleotides, the CDR3 is TGTGCCACCGAGGGGGGGGACTCAAACTCTGGGGCCAACGTCCTGACTTTC. Residues: CATEGGDSNSGANVLTF.

The V gene is TRBV27, the J gene TRBJ2-7; 9 nucleotides line up with TRBD2. J gave up 6 bases and V 10 bases, and 16 bases lay outside the gene matches. Germline CDR1 MNHEY, CDR2 SMNVEV (reference sequence). The CDR3 runs 15 residues. CDR3 coding DNA: TGTGCCACCAGCCCAGAAATGGCGGGGGGGGGCGAGCAGTACGTC. This encodes CATSPEMAGGGEQYV.

Worth noting for this clonotype: It may be a read error: a sequence one base away is much more abundant. J is TRBJ1-2 and V is TRBV6-2 or TRBV6-3; the D is unclear. This CDR3 is 15 amino acids long. Trimming cost V 2 bases and J 5 bases, with 15 bases left between them. Germline V gene sequence: CDR1 MNHEY, CDR2 SVGEGT. CDR3 residues: CASSYRGYRTYGYTF. The CDR3 coding sequence is TGTGCCAGCAGTTACCGGGGTTATCGGACTTATGGCTACACCTTC.

This clonotype was observed many times. The chain recombines TRBV5-4 with TRBJ2-1; no definite D call. The CDR3 is 12 residues long. V was shortened by 4 bases and J by 9 bases, with 11 bases between the two germline ends. Germline V gene sequence: CDR1 SGHNT, CDR2 YYREEE (reference sequence). CDR3 in amino acids: CASSDENVEQFF. For the CDR3, the DNA is TGTGCCAGCAGCGACGAGAATGTTGAGCAGTTCTTC.

This clonotype was seen at least ten times. J is TRBJ1-5 and V is TRBV20-1; the D gene is possibly TRBD1 (6 bases). Germline lookup yields CDR1 DFQATT and CDR2 SNEGSKA (reference sequence). CDR3 size: 14 residues. Trimming left V 1 base short and J 7 bases short, with 14 bases between. The CDR3 DNA reads as TGCAGTGCTAGAGTGGTTGCAGGGGACCAGCCCCAGCATTTT. As protein: CSARVVAGDQPQHF.

The sample holds many counts of this clonotype. At one boundary the junction diverges from the germline segment, which might be a read error. The chain is built from TRBV7-7 and TRBJ2-5; TRBD2 agrees at 10 bases. This CDR3 is built from 16 residues. Germline CDR1 is SSHAT and CDR2 is FNYEAQ (reference sequence). DNA of the CDR3: TGTGCTAGCAGCCACAGCGGGCTAGCGGGGGTGGAGACCCAGTACTTC. This translates into CASSHSGLAGVETQYF.

This clonotype was detected ten times or more. V usage is TRBV20-1 and J usage is TRBJ2-1; D is ambiguous. CDR1 is DFQATT, CDR2 SNEGSKA, per germline (reference sequence). Trimming cost V 6 bases and J 6 bases, with 12 bases left between them. The CDR3 has 12 amino acids. CDR3 sequence (DNA): TGCAGTGCGGACCGACGGCTCAATGAGCAGTTCTTC. It encodes CSADRRLNEQFF.

In its sample, this clonotype was seen many times. The chain is built from TRBV4-1 and TRBJ2-2; D remains unclear. Germline V CDR1 and CDR2: MGHRA, YSYEKL. The CDR3 consists of 15 residues. The V end was cut by 3 bases, the J end by 4 bases, with 12 bases between. CDR3 loop: CASSQREMGTGELFF. The DNA of the CDR3 is TGCGCCAGCAGCCAGCGCGAGATGGGCACCGGGGAGCTGTTTTTT.

This clonotype was seen only a few times. This chain connects TRBV7-2 to TRBJ2-3; TRBD2 aligns across 7 bases. Germline trimming cut 7 bases from V and 3 bases from J; bases unmatched to any gene: 7. Germline V CDR1 and CDR2: SGHTA, FQGNSA. This CDR3 is 14 amino acids long. CDR3 in amino acids: CASIRTSSTDTQYF. DNA for the CDR3: TGTGCCAGCATCAGGACTAGTTCTACAGATACGCAGTATTTT.

In its sample, this clonotype was seen many times. The chain has TRBV9 and TRBJ2-1; D gene uncertain. From germline, CDR1 is SGDLS and CDR2 YYNGEE. Trimming removed 0 bases at V and 3 bases at J, with 4 bases between. The length of the CDR3 is 13 residues. Here the CDR3 reads CASSVGDYNEQFF. CDR3 sequence (DNA): TGTGCCAGCAGCGTAGGCGACTACAATGAGCAGTTCTTC.

In its sample, this clonotype was seen many times. The J gene is TRBJ2-1, the V gene TRBV13; a weak D match, TRBD2 (6 bases). CDR1 and CDR2 (germline): PRHDT, FYEKMQ (reference sequence). Trimming pared 2 bases from V and 7 bases from J, leaving 24 bases between. This CDR3 region has 18 residues. CDR3 sequence: CASSLKGSGRSARNEQFF. The CDR3 DNA reads as TGTGCCAGCAGCTTAAAGGGGTCGGGGAGGTCCGCACGGAATGAGCAGTTCTTC.

In its sample, this clonotype was seen many times. This chain joins TRBV20-1 and TRBJ2-7; the D gene is possibly TRBD1 (5 bases). The CDR3 is 11 residues long. V lost 3 bases and J lost 12, with 15 bases in between. CDR1 and CDR2 from the germline V gene are DFQATT and SNEGSKA (reference sequence). The CDR3 loop is CSASSRARTYV. DNA of the CDR3: TGCAGTGCTAGTAGCAGGGCGCGAACGTACGTC.

This clonotype has at least ten counts. The V and J genes are TRBV11-1 and TRBJ1-2; D gene ambiguous. Trimming took off 4 bases at V and 5 bases at J, with 8 bases between the two ends. Germline loops: CDR1 SGHAT, CDR2 FQDESV (reference sequence). The length of the CDR3 is 12 residues. CDR3 in DNA: TGTGCCAGCAGCTCCTACGAATATGGCTACACCTTC. This encodes CASSSYEYGYTF.

In its sample, this clonotype was seen many times. V gene TRBV6-5 combines with J gene TRBJ2-5; 12 bases align to TRBD2. Trimming removed 2 bases from V and 5 bases from J; junction bases left unmatched: 3. Germline CDR1 reads MNHEY; CDR2 reads SVGAGI. The CDR3 totals 15 residues. DNA of the CDR3: TGTGCCAGCAGTTACACTAGCGGGGGGCCTGAGACCCAGTACTTC. Translated, it gives CASSYTSGGPETQYF.

Many counts were recorded for this clonotype. This sequence joins TRBV7-2 and TRBJ1-5; D remains ambiguous. The CDR3 length is 13 residues. CDR1 SGHTA and CDR2 FQGNSA come from the germline V gene. Trimming took 5 bases from V and 5 from J, leaving 10 bases between them. CDR3: CASSTRDYQPQHF. For the CDR3, the DNA is TGTGCCAGCAGCACCCGGGATTATCAGCCCCAGCATTTT.